The rows below give T cell receptor beta chains drawn from one sample of a study of blood T cells in healthy people across ages. Using its own MiXCR run on the 5' RACE reads, TCRdb lists one record per CDR3 protein. The sample yields around 850,000 distinct CDR3 sequences, around 36% seen once. Sequencing was carried out using blood. These receptors came from a man aged 18 to 29 in good health. The CDR3 runs from the conserved cysteine through the conserved F or W. A D gene is named only where the DNA matches it firmly. A row's size may be missing; if present it is once, few, many or a size class.

CDR3,DNA,length,size,V,D,J
CASGTAANDNSPLHF,TGTGCCAGCGGAACCGCCGCGAACGATAATTCACCCCTCCACTTT,15,many,TRBV28,.,TRBJ1-6
CSAAGGLAGGPVDTQYF,TGCAGTGCTGCCGGGGGACTAGCGGGGGGGCCGGTTGATACGCAGTATTTT,17,few,TRBV20-1,TRBD2,TRBJ2-3
CSVGMGQGADTQYF,TGCAGCGTTGGCATGGGACAGGGGGCAGATACGCAGTATTTT,14,.,TRBV29-1,TRBD1,TRBJ2-3
CASSLAAGIGVLTF,TGCGCCAGCAGCTTGGCGGCAGGAATCGGGGTCCTGACTTTC,14,.,TRBV5-1,.,TRBJ2-6
CASSLGPPDPLRQPQHF,TGTGCCAGCAGCTTGGGGCCCCCGGATCCGTTACGTCAGCCCCAGCATTTT,17,few,TRBV5-5,.,TRBJ1-5
CASSRANDGAGYTF,TGCGCCAGCAGCCGGGCCAACGACGGAGCTGGCTACACCTTC,14,few,TRBV5-1,.,TRBJ1-2
CASIGWWVSGGAEQFF,TGTGCCAGCATTGGGTGGTGGGTTAGCGGGGGGGCTGAGCAGTTCTTC,16,.,TRBV6-5,TRBD2,TRBJ2-1
CASSSGLLPYNEQFF,TGTGCCAGCAGCTCGGGACTTCTACCCTACAATGAGCAGTTCTTC,15,few,TRBV5-5,.,TRBJ2-1
CASSQALGGVGYGYTF,TGCGCCAGCAGCCAAGCTCTGGGGGGCGTGGGGTATGGCTACACCTTC,16,.,TRBV4-3,.,TRBJ1-2
CASSFTVGGCTF,TGTGCCAGCAGTTTCACAGTTGGCGGCTGCACCTTC,12,.,TRBV12-3/TRBV12-4,.,TRBJ1-2
CASSLASGTGFGEAFF,TGTGCCAGCAGTTTAGCCTCCGGGACAGGGTTTGGTGAAGCTTTCTTT,16,.,TRBV12-3/TRBV12-4,TRBD1,TRBJ1-1
CASSQGAGAEEETQYF,TGTGCCAGCAGCCAAGGAGCGGGGGCAGAGGAAGAGACCCAGTACTTC,16,few,TRBV14,TRBD2,TRBJ2-5
CSGGREGRNEQFF,TGCAGCGGTGGTCGTGAGGGGCGGAATGAGCAGTTCTTC,13,.,TRBV29-1,.,TRBJ2-1
CASSPLGTAIYNEQFF,TGTGCCAGCTCACCCCTCGGGACAGCCATCTACAATGAGCAGTTCTTC,16,.,TRBV18,TRBD1,TRBJ2-1